Described below is a single T cell receptor (beta chain) sequence and its context. Its antigen is still unknown. There were no recent acute infections or vaccinations among the donors, who were healthy HIV-negative adults. The entry originates in a study of shared clonotypes between healthy human individuals. The study's findings and limits: What limited the represented genetic and exposure-history diversity was the small number of donors.

Deletions cut 5 bases from V and 2 bases from J, with 13 bases between. The CDR3 is made up of 15 amino acids. Germline CDR1 and CDR2: MNHEY and SMNVEV (reference sequence). Clones were sequenced by immunoSEQ multiplex PCR, and TCRdb holds only the in-frame ones, with some missing. The sample contains approximately 2.3 million clones, 85% to 95% of which appear only once. The TCR sequence derives from a man younger than 30 in good health. Some clones in this sample may be carry-over from other donors' samples. V usage is TRBV27 and J usage is TRBJ1-3; D gene unclear. Material for sequencing was naive CD4+ T cells from PBMCs. Subset noted: CD45RA+ positively selected. CDR3 sequence: CASSQTLGPGNTIYF. CDR3 DNA sequence: TGTGCCAGCAGTCAGACACTTGGCCCTGGAAACACCATATATTTT.